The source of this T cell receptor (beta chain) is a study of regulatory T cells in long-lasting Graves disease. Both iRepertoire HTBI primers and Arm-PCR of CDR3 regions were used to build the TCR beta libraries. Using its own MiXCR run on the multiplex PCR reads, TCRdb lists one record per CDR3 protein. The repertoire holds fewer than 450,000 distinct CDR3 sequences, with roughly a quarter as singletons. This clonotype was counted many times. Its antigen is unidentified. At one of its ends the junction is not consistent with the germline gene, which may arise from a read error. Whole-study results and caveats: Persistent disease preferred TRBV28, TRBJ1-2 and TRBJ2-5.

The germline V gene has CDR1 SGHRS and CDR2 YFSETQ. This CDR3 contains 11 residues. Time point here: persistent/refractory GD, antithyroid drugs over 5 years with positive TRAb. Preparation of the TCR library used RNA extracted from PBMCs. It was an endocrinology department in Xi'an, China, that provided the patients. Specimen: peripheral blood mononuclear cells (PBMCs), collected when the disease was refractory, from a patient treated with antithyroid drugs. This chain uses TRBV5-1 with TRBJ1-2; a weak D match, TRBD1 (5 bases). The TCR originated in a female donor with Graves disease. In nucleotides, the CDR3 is TGTGCCAGCAGCTTAGCAGGGGGCTACACCTTC. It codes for CASSLAGGYTF.